The 27 T cell receptor beta chains below all came from one sample that was sequenced in a study of blood T cell repertoires in COVID-19. The method was immunoSEQ multiplex PCR; TCRdb's version includes in-frame clones alone and lacks a portion of them. The sample shows 150,000 to 170,000 clones, less than 95% of them seen only once. Material for sequencing was peripheral blood. All receptors derive from a man in his fifties or sixties with acute or convalescent COVID-19.

The CDR3 region is CASRVRGAGSSYEQYF. The CDR3 nucleotides read TGCGCCAGCAGGGTCCGGGGGGCGGGTAGCTCCTACGAGCAGTACTTC. The gene calls are TRBV5-1 and TRBJ2-7, with TRBD2 as a possible D gene (7 bases). The CDR3 extends over 16 amino acids. CDR1 and CDR2 (germline): SGHRS, YFSETQ. V dropped 5 bases and J dropped 0 bases, with 18 bases sitting between them.

The rearrangement uses TRBV1 and TRBJ2-3; TRBD2 was called by the table and not checked on the DNA. TRBV1 has pseudogene status. This CDR3 has 17 amino acids. The CDR3 coding sequence is TGCACCAGCAGCCAAGATTTCCAGCGGGGGTACACAGATACGCAGTATTTT. Translating gives CTSSQDFQRGYTDTQYF.

This rearrangement joins TRBV19 to TRBJ1-5; 9 bases agree with TRBD1. Trimming took 7 bases from V and 0 from J; bases not matched to a gene: 7. From germline, CDR1 is LNHDA and CDR2 SQIVND (reference sequence). The CDR3 length is 16 residues. The CDR3 loop is CASTDRGGYSNQPQHF. In DNA form, the CDR3 reads TGTGCCAGTACGGACAGGGGTGGGTATAGCAATCAGCCCCAGCATTTT.

V is TRBV7-9 and J is TRBJ1-3; D possibly corresponds to TRBD1 (5 bases). Trimming cost V 5 bases and J 0 bases, with 14 bases left between them. There are 16 residues in the CDR3. CDR1 and CDR2 from the germline V gene are SEHNR and FQNEAQ (reference sequence). This CDR3 reads CASSVDKRSSGNTIYF. The CDR3 DNA reads TGTGCCAGCAGCGTGGACAAGCGAAGCTCTGGAAACACCATATATTTT.

The chain has TRBV5-8 and TRBJ2-7, with a weak D call TRBD2 (6 bases). Germline CDR1 and CDR2: SGHTS and YDEGEE. This CDR3 has 13 amino acids. Trimming took off 4 bases at V and 7 bases at J, with 15 bases between the two ends. The DNA for the CDR3 is TGTGCCAGCAGCCGCGGGACCATCTCTGAGCAGTACGTC. It encodes CASSRGTISEQYV.

The V gene is TRBV10-2, the J gene TRBJ1-2; unclear D gene. Trimming left V 3 bases short and J 0 bases short, with 5 bases between. The V gene's germline CDR1 is WSHSY and CDR2 SAAADI. CDR3 length: 13 residues. CDR3 sequence reads: CASSEAANYGYTF. The CDR3 DNA follows: TGCGCCAGCAGTGAAGCGGCTAACTATGGCTACACCTTC.

This clone was recorded only once. This chain uses TRBV7-2 with TRBJ2-7; maybe TRBD2 (7 bases). Per germline, CDR1 SGHTA and CDR2 FQGNSA. Trimming removed 1 base at V and 1 base at J, with 17 bases between. This CDR3 region has 17 residues. The CDR3 DNA reads TGTGCCAGCAGCTTAGTAGGGGGGGGCACGCGGTCCTACGAGCAGTACTTC. Amino acid sequence: CASSLVGGGTRSYEQYF.

The rearrangement links TRBV6-2 or TRBV6-3 to TRBJ2-1, with 7 nucleotides matching TRBD2. V lost 0 bases to trimming and J lost 4 bases; unmatched junction nucleotides: 9. From germline, CDR1 is MNHEY and CDR2 SVGEGT. This CDR3 is 17 amino acids long. DNA of the CDR3: TGTGCCAGCAGTTACTCGAGAGGCGGGGGTAGGTACAATGAGCAGTTCTTC. Protein product: CASSYSRGGGRYNEQFF.

CDR3 nucleotides: TGTGCCAGCAGCGGACAGGGTGTCGGGAATGAGCAGTTCTTC. It translates to CASSGQGVGNEQFF. The J gene is TRBJ2-1, the V gene TRBV9; 7 positions agree with TRBD1. V dropped 3 bases and J dropped 7; count of bases not matched to a gene: 7. The CDR3 sequence is 14 residues long. Germline CDR1 SGDLS, CDR2 YYNGEE.

The rearrangement joins TRBV7-2 to TRBJ2-4; D gene uncertain. Germline V CDR1 and CDR2: SGHTA, FQGNSA. With 1 base removed from V and 5 bases from J, the gap between germline ends came to 6 bases. CDR3 length: 13 residues. The CDR3 loop reads CASSLGLENIQYF. The DNA of the CDR3 is TGTGCCAGCAGCTTAGGACTCGAAAACATTCAGTACTTC.

CDR3 sequence reads: CASSFQGAHQNTGELFF. CDR3 bases: TGTGCCAGCAGCTTCCAGGGGGCGCATCAGAACACCGGGGAGCTGTTTTTT. The chain is built from TRBV11-3 and TRBJ2-2, with 8 bases that match TRBD1. The CDR3 is made up of 17 amino acids. Germline V lookup: CDR1 SGHNT, CDR2 YENEEA. Trimming at V came to 3 bases and at J to 1 base, leaving 7 bases not matched to a gene.

In its sample, this clone was seen once. The J gene is TRBJ1-5, the V gene TRBV28; D call uncertain. This CDR3 has 16 amino acids. The ends were cut back, 2 bases at V and 0 bases at J, with 11 bases in the middle. Per the germline V gene, CDR1 is MDHEN and CDR2 is SYDVKM. Here the CDR3 reads CASSLVGGYSNQPQHF. The CDR3 bases are TGTGCCAGCAGTTTAGTGGGAGGGTATAGCAATCAGCCCCAGCATTTT. Full variable domain (rest looked up from reference TRBV28 and TRBJ1-5): DVKVTQSSRYLVKRTGEKVFLECVQDMDHENMFWYRQDPGLGLRLIYFSYDVKMKEKGDIPEGYSVSREKKERFSLILESASTNQTSMYLCASSLVGGYSNQPQHFGDGTRLSIL.

The chain is built from TRBV6-1 and TRBJ1-3; possibly TRBD1 for D (6 bases). CDR3 size: 16 residues. Trimming took off 0 bases at V and 4 bases at J, with 13 bases between the two ends. Germline V gene data show CDR1 as MNHNS and CDR2 as SASEGT. The CDR3 protein is CASSEANRATGNTIYF. CDR3 nucleotide sequence: TGTGCCAGCAGTGAAGCAAACAGGGCAACAGGAAACACCATATATTTT.

The chain links TRBV6-5 to TRBJ2-1; TRBD1 agrees at 8 bases. CDR1 and CDR2 from the germline V gene are MNHEY and SVGAGI. J gave up 7 bases and V 4 bases, and 6 bases lay outside the gene matches. There are 14 residues in the CDR3. CDR3 residues: CASSLSGGINEQFF. The CDR3, as DNA: TGTGCCAGCAGTTTGTCAGGGGGCATAAATGAGCAGTTCTTC.

The chain has TRBV4-2 and TRBJ1-2; D might be TRBD1 (5 bases). Germline assignment: CDR1 LGHNA and CDR2 YNFKEQ. Trimming cost V 4 bases and J 6 bases, with 15 bases left between them. The CDR3 runs to 14 residues. The CDR3, as DNA: TGTGCCAGCAGCCGATCCGGGACTCCTAATGGCTACACCTTC. As protein: CASSRSGTPNGYTF.

V and J are TRBV7-8 and TRBJ2-4; D remains unclear. Germline V lookup: CDR1 SGHVS, CDR2 FQNEAQ. V gave up 0 bases and J gave up 9 bases, with 6 bases separating them. This CDR3 is 12 amino acids long. CDR3 DNA sequence: TGTGCCAGCAGCTTAGCCCCCTCCATTCAGTACTTC. It specifies CASSLAPSIQYF.

The chain joins TRBV4-2 to TRBJ1-1, with D perhaps TRBD1 (6 bases). The CDR3 is 17 amino acids. Germline V lookup: CDR1 LGHNA, CDR2 YNFKEQ. The ends were cut back, 0 bases at V and 0 bases at J, with 14 bases in the middle. The CDR3 nucleotides read TGTGCCAGCAGCCAAGATAGGGGAGGGGGGCTGAACACTGAAGCTTTCTTT. Translated: CASSQDRGGGLNTEAFF.

This sequence joins TRBV11-2 and TRBJ2-1, with TRBD1 matching 9 bases. V lost 1 base, J lost 6 bases, and 4 bases stayed unmatched. CDR1 and CDR2 from the germline V gene are SGHAT and FQNNGV. The CDR3 consists of 15 residues. CDR3: CASSLGTGEFNEQFF. CDR3 coding DNA: TGTGCCAGCAGCTTAGGGACAGGGGAGTTCAATGAGCAGTTCTTC.

The chain has TRBV9 and TRBJ1-2, with D possibly matching TRBD1 (6 bases). Germline lookup yields CDR1 SGDLS and CDR2 YYNGEE. The CDR3 covers 15 residues. With 0 bases removed from V and 4 bases from J, the gap between germline ends came to 13 bases. The CDR3 loop is CASSVATGPFYGYTF. For the CDR3, the DNA is TGTGCCAGCAGCGTAGCTACAGGGCCCTTCTATGGCTACACCTTC.

The chain recombines TRBV30 with TRBJ2-5; D remains unclear. Germline V gene sequence: CDR1 GTSNPN, CDR2 SVGIG (reference sequence). The CDR3 length is 13 residues. V was pared by 4 bases and J by 5 bases, with 14 bases between. As DNA, the CDR3 is TGTGCCTGGATCCCGGCAGGCTTGGAGACCCAGTACTTC. Translating it yields CAWIPAGLETQYF.

V gene TRBV10-2 combines with J gene TRBJ2-3, with 9 positions matching TRBD2. This CDR3 spans 16 amino acids. Germline V CDR1 and CDR2: WSHSY, SAAADI. V was clipped by 4 bases and J by 2 bases; unmatched bases: 7. CDR3 region: CASSVDPSGVTDTQYF. CDR3 coding DNA: TGCGCCAGCAGTGTCGATCCTAGCGGGGTCACAGATACGCAGTATTTT.

The chain employs TRBV27 and TRBJ1-2, with D tentatively TRBD1 (6 bases). The CDR3 spans 14 residues. Germline-derived CDR1 and CDR2 are MNHEY and SMNVEV (reference sequence). V was cut by 0 bases and J by 10 bases, with 15 bases left in between. CDR3 protein: CASSLSTGSPDYTF. CDR3 nucleotide sequence: TGTGCCAGCAGTTTATCAACAGGGTCGCCCGACTACACCTTC.

The gene calls are TRBV29-1 and TRBJ2-5; no reliable D call. Per germline, CDR1 SQVTM and CDR2 ANQGSEA. The germline V and J ends were trimmed by 4 bases and 5 bases, with 8 bases remaining between them. The CDR3 length is 11 residues. The CDR3 DNA is TGCAGCGTTGTAGCCGGGGAGACCCAGTACTTC. As protein: CSVVAGETQYF.

CDR3 region: CASRTGQGALYEQYF. DNA for the CDR3: TGTGCCAGCAGAACCGGACAGGGGGCATTATACGAGCAGTACTTC. The rearrangement links TRBV28 to TRBJ2-7; 11 bases are shared with TRBD1. Germline values: CDR1 MDHEN, CDR2 SYDVKM. CDR3 size: 15 residues. V was pared by 6 bases and J by 4 bases, with 8 bases of the junction left unmatched.

This clone was seen many times. This chain uses TRBV7-9 with TRBJ2-1, with 10 bases identical to TRBD2. With 5 bases clipped from V and 7 bases from J, the junction kept 11 bases outside the gene matches. CDR1 SEHNR and CDR2 FQNEAQ come from the germline V gene (reference sequence). The length of the CDR3 is 16 residues. CDR3 sequence reads: CASSPRSGRVDNEQFF. The CDR3 DNA reads TGTGCCAGCAGCCCACGAAGCGGGAGGGTAGATAATGAGCAGTTCTTC. Variable domain in full (rest from reference TRBV7-9 and TRBJ2-1): DTGVSQNPRHKITKRGQNVTFRCDPISEHNRLYWYRQTLGQGPEFLTYFQNEAQLEKSRLLSDRFSAERPKGSFSTLEIQRTEQGDSAMYLCASSPRSGRVDNEQFFGPGTRLTVL.

This clone has just a few counts. This chain joins TRBV28 and TRBJ2-7, with 8 nucleotides matching TRBD2. The CDR3 contains 14 residues. The V and J ends lost 5 bases and 4 bases, in that order; junction bases with no gene match: 7. From germline, CDR1 is MDHEN and CDR2 SYDVKM. The chain's CDR3 is CASSPGGDIYEQYV. The CDR3 nucleotides read TGTGCCAGCAGTCCCGGGGGGGACATTTACGAGCAGTACGTC.

This chain joins TRBV28 and TRBJ1-6; TRBD1 agrees at 9 bases. With 6 bases clipped from V and 10 bases from J, the junction kept 10 bases outside the gene matches. This CDR3 spans 15 amino acids. CDR1 MDHEN and CDR2 SYDVKM come from the germline V gene. The CDR3 DNA reads TGTGCCAGCAGACAACAGGGGGCTAGTATCTCACCCCTCCACTTT. This sequence encodes CASRQQGASISPLHF.